This T cell receptor beta chain was sequenced in a study of radiotherapy plus CTLA-4 blockade in lung cancer. Overall study: There were objective responses in 18% of patients, and roughly 32% had disease control.

Germline-derived CDR1 and CDR2 are SGDLS and YYNGEE. V was cut by 3 bases and J by 8 bases, with 15 bases left in between. The CDR3 is 14 residues long. CTLA-4 blockade using ipilimumab, together with focal radiation, was received by patients with chemo-refractory metastatic non-small-cell lung cancer. Libraries were prepared by immunoSEQ multiplex PCR; TCRdb keeps only in-frame clonotypes and omits some of them. The top ten hold approximately 2.4% of the sample, which has 40,000 to 45,000 clones, 60% to 80% seen once. The sample here was peripheral blood, taken from a patient treated with radiotherapy plus ipilimumab. This chain connects TRBV9 to TRBJ2-1, with a tentative D call TRBD2 (6 bases). The receptor was isolated from a human donor with non-small cell lung cancer whose response to radiotherapy plus ipilimumab could not be evaluated. DNA for the CDR3: TGTGCCAGCAGCGGGAGTTCTTCGGGGGATGAGCAGTTCTTC. Translation: CASSGSSSGDEQFF. Full variable domain (remainder filled in from reference TRBV9 and TRBJ2-1): DSGVTQTPKHLITATGQRVTLRCSPRSGDLSVYWYQQSLDQGLQFLIQYYNGEERAKGNILERFSAQQFPDLHSELNLSSLELGDSALYFCASSGSSSGDEQFFGPGTRLTVL.